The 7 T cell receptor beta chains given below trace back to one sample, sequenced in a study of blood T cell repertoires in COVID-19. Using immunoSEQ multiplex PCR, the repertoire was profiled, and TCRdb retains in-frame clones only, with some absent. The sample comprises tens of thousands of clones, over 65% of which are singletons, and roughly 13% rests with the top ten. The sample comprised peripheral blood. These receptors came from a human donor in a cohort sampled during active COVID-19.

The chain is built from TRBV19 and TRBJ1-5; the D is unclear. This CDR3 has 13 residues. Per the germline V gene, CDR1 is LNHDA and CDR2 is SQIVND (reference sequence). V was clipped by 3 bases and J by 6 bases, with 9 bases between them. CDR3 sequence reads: CASSMEGAQPQHF. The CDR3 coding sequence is TGTGCCAGTAGTATGGAGGGAGCTCAGCCCCAGCATTTT.

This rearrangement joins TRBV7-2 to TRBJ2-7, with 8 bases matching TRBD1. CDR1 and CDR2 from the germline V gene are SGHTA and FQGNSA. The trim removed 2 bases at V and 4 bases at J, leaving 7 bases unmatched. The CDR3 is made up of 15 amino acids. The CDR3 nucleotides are TGTGCCAGCAGCTTATCGGGACAGGAGCTTTACGAGCAGTACTTC. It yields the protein CASSLSGQELYEQYF.

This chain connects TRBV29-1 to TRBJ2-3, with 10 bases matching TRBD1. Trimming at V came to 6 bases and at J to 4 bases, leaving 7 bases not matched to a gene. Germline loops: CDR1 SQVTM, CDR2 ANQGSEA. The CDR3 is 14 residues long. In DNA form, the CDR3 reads TGCAGCGTGGCAGGGACAGGGGTACCAGATACGCAGTATTTT. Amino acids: CSVAGTGVPDTQYF.

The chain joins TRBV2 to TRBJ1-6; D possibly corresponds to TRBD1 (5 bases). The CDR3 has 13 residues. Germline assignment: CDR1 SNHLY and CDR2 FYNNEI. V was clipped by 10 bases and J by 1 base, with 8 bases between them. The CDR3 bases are TGTGCCAACAGGCAGTCCTATAATTCACCCCTCCACTTT. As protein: CANRQSYNSPLHF.

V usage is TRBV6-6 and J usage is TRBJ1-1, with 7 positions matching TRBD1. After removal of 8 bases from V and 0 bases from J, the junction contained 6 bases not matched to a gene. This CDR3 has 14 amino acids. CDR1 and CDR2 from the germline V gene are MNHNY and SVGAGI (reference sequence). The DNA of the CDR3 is TGTGCCAGCGGAACAGGGGACATGAACACTGAAGCTTTCTTT. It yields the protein CASGTGDMNTEAFF.

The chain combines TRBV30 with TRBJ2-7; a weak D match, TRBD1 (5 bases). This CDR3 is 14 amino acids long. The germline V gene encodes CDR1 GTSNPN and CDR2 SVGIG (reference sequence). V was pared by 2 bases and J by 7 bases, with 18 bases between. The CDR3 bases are TGTGCCTGGAGTATCCAGGGCCTCGGGTCTGAGCAGTACTTC. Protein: CAWSIQGLGSEQYF.

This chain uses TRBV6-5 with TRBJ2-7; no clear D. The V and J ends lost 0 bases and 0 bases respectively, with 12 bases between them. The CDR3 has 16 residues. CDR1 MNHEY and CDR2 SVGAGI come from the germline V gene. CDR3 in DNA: TGTGCCAGCAGTTACTCGTCGCAAACCTACTCCTACGAGCAGTACTTC. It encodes CASSYSSQTYSYEQYF.